This entry lists 26 T cell receptor beta chains sequenced from one sample in a study of response to subunit inactivated influenza vaccine listed by TCRdb under 2018. Libraries were made using RT-PCR. Sequenced on an Illumina HiSeq 2500. The raw public reads went through TCRdb reprocessing: fastp at Q25, MiXCR clone calling, in-frame beta chains kept. CDR3 protein sequences are deduplicated, and each keeps its most common genes and DNA. The sample table records about 780,000 distinct CDR3 sequences; 15% to 20% of these occur just once. Clones ranked in the top ten supply roughly 10% of the sample. The material sequenced was PBMCs from blood, taken more than 4 days after vaccination. The receptors originated from a man in his fifties or sixties who received an inactivated influenza vaccine. Donor details come from another sample of the same person, matched by shared clones.

The chain links TRBV20-1 to TRBJ2-7, with 14 bases that match TRBD2. The CDR3 runs to 16 residues. J lost 1 base, V lost 3 bases, and 5 bases had no gene match. The V gene's germline CDR1 is DFQATT and CDR2 SNEGSKA (reference sequence). The CDR3 here is CSASAGTSGGSYEQYF. Written as DNA, the CDR3 is TGCAGTGCTAGCGCCGGGACTAGCGGGGGTTCCTACGAGCAGTACTTC.

Many counts were recorded for this clonotype. This rearrangement joins TRBV24-1 to TRBJ2-1, with D hard to call. The V and J ends lost 1 base and 8 bases respectively, with 8 bases between them. Germline-derived CDR1 and CDR2 are KGHDR and SFDVKD. The CDR3 sequence is 13 residues long. CDR3 sequence: CATSDFQADEQFF. The CDR3 nucleotides are TGTGCCACCAGTGATTTTCAAGCCGATGAGCAGTTCTTC.

This clonotype was counted between two and nine times. The rearrangement uses TRBV10-3 and TRBJ1-5; D might be TRBD1 (6 bases). The germline V gene encodes CDR1 ENHRY and CDR2 SYGVKD. Trimming stripped 2 bases from V and 3 bases from J, with 8 bases between. The CDR3 extends over 14 amino acids. The CDR3 region has the DNA TGTGCCATCAGTGAGGGACAGAACAATCAGCCCCAGCATTTT. Translating it yields CAISEGQNNQPQHF.

The V call is TRBV12-3 or TRBV12-4, the J call TRBJ1-3; D remains ambiguous. This CDR3 is 14 amino acids long. With 6 bases removed from V and 0 bases from J, the gap between germline ends came to 9 bases. CDR3 sequence: CASSLPISGNTIYF. CDR3 bases: TGTGCCAGCAGCCTCCCAATCTCTGGAAACACCATATATTTT.

As DNA, the CDR3 is TGTGCCACCAGCAGAGGGGACGGCTACGAGCAGTACTTC. Translation gives CATSRGDGYEQYF. The chain has TRBV15 and TRBJ2-7, with D perhaps TRBD1 or TRBD2 (5 bases each). Trimming pared 1 base from V and 3 bases from J, leaving 7 bases between. Germline V gives CDR1 LNHNV, CDR2 YYDKDF (reference sequence). The CDR3 is 13 amino acids.

The chain has TRBV27 and TRBJ2-7; D perhaps matches TRBD2 (6 bases). V lost 3 bases to trimming and J lost 2 bases, with 11 bases between them. CDR1 and CDR2 (germline): MNHEY, SMNVEV (reference sequence). The CDR3 runs 14 residues. Written as DNA, the CDR3 is TGTGCCAGCAGTTTGGTGGGGGGACCCTACGAGCAGTACTTC. It specifies CASSLVGGPYEQYF.

The rearrangement uses TRBV28 and TRBJ1-2; a possible D gene is TRBD1 (5 bases). The CDR3 totals 12 residues. Germline assignment: CDR1 MDHEN and CDR2 SYDVKM. V lost 7 bases and J lost 2, with 8 bases in between. The CDR3 here is CASKEGNYGYTF. The CDR3 DNA reads TGTGCCAGCAAAGAGGGGAACTATGGCTACACCTTC.

The rearrangement joins TRBV12-3 or TRBV12-4 to TRBJ2-5; D may correspond to TRBD1 or TRBD2 (5 bases each). The V end was cut by 3 bases, the J end by 1 base, with 12 bases between. The CDR3 runs 15 residues. CDR3 region: CASSFGTVIQETQYF. The CDR3 DNA is TGTGCCAGCAGTTTTGGGACGGTTATCCAAGAGACCCAGTACTTC.

Ten or more counts support this clonotype. The chain links TRBV7-9 to TRBJ1-2; D not certain. Germline V CDR1 and CDR2: SEHNR, FQNEAQ (reference sequence). This CDR3 has 13 residues. Trimming shortened V by 3 bases and J by 8 bases, and 13 bases separated the two germline ends. The CDR3 here is CASSFRRLGGYTF. The CDR3 DNA reads as TGTGCCAGCAGCTTTAGGCGCCTGGGGGGCTACACCTTC.

The chain employs TRBV10-3 and TRBJ2-1; TRBD2 aligns across 14 bases. The CDR3 has 15 amino acids. Germline CDR1 reads ENHRY; CDR2 reads SYGVKD. With V trimmed by 7 bases and J by 9 bases, 8 bases remained unmatched. CDR3: CAITAGTSGSFEQFF. The CDR3 nucleotides are TGTGCCATCACAGCCGGGACTAGCGGGAGTTTTGAGCAGTTCTTC.

This chain's CDR3 is CASTSWAGVGEQYF. The CDR3 DNA is TGTGCCAGCACCTCGTGGGCAGGGGTGGGTGAGCAGTACTTC. The J gene is TRBJ2-7, the V gene TRBV7-8; maybe TRBD1 (6 bases). Trimming took 7 bases from V and 7 from J, leaving 20 bases between them. The CDR3 runs 14 residues. Germline lookup yields CDR1 SGHVS and CDR2 FQNEAQ. Looking up the rest from reference TRBV7-8 and TRBJ2-7 gives the full variable domain: GAGVSQSPRYKVAKRGQDVALRCDPISGHVSLFWYQQALGQGPEFLTYFQNEAQLDKSGLPSDRFFAERPEGSVSTLKIQRTQQEDSAVYLCASTSWAGVGEQYFGPGTRLTVT.

This clonotype was found many times. CDR3 DNA: TGTGCCAGCAGGAACAGGGAGAACACTGAAGCTTTCTTT. This translates into CASRNRENTEAFF. V and J are TRBV12-3 or TRBV12-4 and TRBJ1-1, with D maybe TRBD1 (6 bases). V lost 6 bases and J lost 1, with 9 bases in between. This CDR3 is 13 amino acids long.

V usage is TRBV6-1 and J usage is TRBJ2-2, with D unresolved. The CDR3 runs 19 residues. V was clipped by 2 bases and J by 0 bases, with 19 bases between them. Germline CDR1 reads MNHNS; CDR2 reads SASEGT. CDR3 sequence reads: CASSEQVIIGISNTGELFF. The DNA for the CDR3 is TGTGCCAGCAGTGAACAAGTAATCATAGGGATATCGAACACCGGGGAGCTGTTTTTT.

This clonotype appeared a few times. The chain recombines TRBV12-3 or TRBV12-4 with TRBJ2-1, with 7 bases lining up with TRBD1. CDR3 length: 14 amino acids. With V trimmed by 5 bases and J by 4 bases, 5 bases remained unmatched. As DNA, the CDR3 is TGTGCCAGCAGTCATGACAGGGCTTACAATGAGCAGTTCTTC. Protein sequence: CASSHDRAYNEQFF.

This clonotype was seen a handful of times. V gene TRBV20-1 combines with J gene TRBJ1-5; TRBD1 is a possible D gene (6 bases). With 5 bases removed from V and 10 bases from J, the gap between germline ends came to 24 bases. CDR1 is DFQATT, CDR2 SNEGSKA, per germline (reference sequence). The CDR3 spans 15 residues. CDR3 bases: TGCAGTGCTCGTGACAGGTTGGTGGGGTTTAATCCCCAGCATTTT. Amino acids: CSARDRLVGFNPQHF.

This rearrangement joins TRBV2 to TRBJ2-5; 10 bases are shared with TRBD2. The CDR3 is 16 amino acids. V shed 7 bases, J shed 1 base, and the junction held 9 bases outside the gene matches. Germline V gene data show CDR1 as SNHLY and CDR2 as FYNNEI. CDR3 DNA sequence: TGTGCCAGCATGGGACTAGCGTATGAGGGCCAAGAGACCCAGTACTTC. Encoded protein: CASMGLAYEGQETQYF.

This clonotype was picked up many times. The genes are TRBV20-1 and TRBJ2-1; 7 bases are a match to TRBD1. Trimming took 3 bases from V and 4 from J; bases not matched to a gene: 6. CDR1 is DFQATT, CDR2 SNEGSKA, per germline (reference sequence). The CDR3 loop spans 14 amino acids. The CDR3 DNA follows: TGCAGTGCTAGGTGGACAGGTTGGTACAATGAGCAGTTCTTC. Translating it yields CSARWTGWYNEQFF.

The chain is built from TRBV20-1 and TRBJ2-1; D tentatively reads TRBD1 or TRBD2 (6 bases each). The CDR3 length is 16 residues. Germline assignment: CDR1 DFQATT and CDR2 SNEGSKA (reference sequence). The V and J ends lost 5 bases and 1 base respectively, with 18 bases between them. CDR3 DNA: TGCAGTGCTTTTTGGAGGGGGGTTAGGTCCTACAATGAGCAGTTCTTC. This codes for CSAFWRGVRSYNEQFF.

This clonotype was observed at least ten times. This chain joins TRBV7-2 and TRBJ1-1; D is undetermined. The CDR3 is 15 residues long. The V gene's germline CDR1 is SGHTA and CDR2 FQGNSA. V was pared by 5 bases and J by 1 base, with 14 bases between. CDR3 sequence reads: CASSPQGRPNTEAFF. CDR3 nucleotide sequence: TGTGCCAGCAGCCCACAAGGACGGCCGAACACTGAAGCTTTCTTT.

This clonotype was counted many times. J is TRBJ2-7 and V is TRBV7-2, with a possible D match to TRBD1 (5 bases). V lost 3 bases, J lost 4 bases, and 16 bases lay in between. Germline CDR1 is SGHTA and CDR2 is FQGNSA. The CDR3 is made up of 15 amino acids. The DNA of the CDR3 is TGTGCCAGCAGCTTTGCTGGACACTCCATTTACGAGCAGTACTTC. Translating gives CASSFAGHSIYEQYF.

The chain is built from TRBV20-1 and TRBJ1-1; D gene unclear. This CDR3 has 9 amino acids. Looked up from germline, CDR1 is DFQATT and CDR2 is SNEGSKA (reference sequence). V was shortened by 7 bases and J by 11 bases, with 11 bases between the two germline ends. CDR3 nucleotide sequence: TGCAGTGTGAGCCCCGCGGCTTTCTTT. Encoded protein: CSVSPAAFF.

V usage is TRBV12-3 or TRBV12-4 and J usage is TRBJ2-3; TRBD2 is a possible D gene (6 bases). This CDR3 spans 17 amino acids. The V gene lost 2 bases and the J gene lost 0 bases, with 15 bases spanning the gap. CDR3 sequence reads: CASSLYLATLSTDTQYF. The CDR3 bases are TGTGCCAGCAGTTTATACCTAGCGACGCTTAGCACAGATACGCAGTATTTT.

This clonotype was detected many times. The chain joins TRBV29-1 to TRBJ2-3; 7 bases match TRBD1. The germline V gene encodes CDR1 SQVTM and CDR2 ANQGSEA. The CDR3 runs 12 residues. With 4 bases clipped from V and 4 bases from J, the junction kept 2 bases outside the gene matches. The CDR3 reads CSVGQGSDTQYF. The DNA of the CDR3 is TGCAGCGTTGGACAGGGTTCAGATACGCAGTATTTT.

This clonotype occurred a few times. The V gene is TRBV30, the J gene TRBJ2-7; D call uncertain. The CDR3 is made up of 14 amino acids. Germline lookup yields CDR1 GTSNPN and CDR2 SVGIG (reference sequence). Trimming stripped 0 bases from V and 0 bases from J, with 9 bases between. CDR3 protein: CAWSVRSSSYEQYF. The CDR3 bases are TGTGCCTGGAGTGTAAGGTCCAGCTCCTACGAGCAGTACTTC. Together with reference TRBV30 and TRBJ2-7, the CDR3 gives the full variable domain: SQTIHQWPATLVQPVGSPLSLECTVEGTSNPNLYWYRQAAGRGLQLLFYSVGIGQISSEVPQNLSASRPQDRQFILSSKKLLLSDSGFYLCAWSVRSSSYEQYFGPGTRLTVT.

This clonotype came up a few times. The chain employs TRBV6-2 or TRBV6-3 and TRBJ2-6; D gene unclear. CDR1 and CDR2 (germline): MNHEY, SVGEGT. CDR3 size: 15 residues. Between the trimmed V and J ends, which lost 0 bases and 2 bases, there was a span of 5 bases. The CDR3 coding sequence is TGTGCCAGCAGTTACTCCAGTCCTGGGGCCAACGTCCTGACTTTC. This sequence encodes CASSYSSPGANVLTF.

This clonotype came up a few times. The V and J genes are TRBV29-1 and TRBJ1-2; D perhaps matches TRBD1 (5 bases). This CDR3 has 13 residues. Germline V gene lookup returns CDR1 SQVTM and CDR2 ANQGSEA. The V and J ends lost 6 bases and 2 bases respectively, with 13 bases between them. Here the CDR3 DNA reads TGCAGCGTCCCCGGGACTGCCAACTATGGCTACACCTTC. Translating gives CSVPGTANYGYTF.